These T cell receptor beta chains were read from a single sample in a study of cytomegalovirus exposure and HLA in healthy donors. The method was immunoSEQ multiplex PCR; TCRdb's version includes in-frame clones alone and lacks a portion of them. The sample holds fewer than 150,000 clones; approximately 80% are singletons and the top ten take around 4%. The sequenced sample was PBMCs. The receptor set was obtained from a man in his forties in good health and CMV-seropositive. Each CDR3 is given with its conserved first and last residue. A D gene is named only where the DNA matches it firmly. Rows may omit the clone size; those that give it use once, few, many or a size class.

j_call	v_call	d_call	clone_size	cdr3_aa	cdr3_nt
TRBJ2-4	TRBV6-5	-	-	CASSYSPTKNIQYF	TGTGCCAGCAGTTACTCCCCAACCAAAAACATTCAGTACTTC
TRBJ2-2	TRBV7-3	TRBD1	-	CASSLSANRGQGGELFF	TGTGCCAGCAGCTTAAGCGCTAACAGGGGGCAGGGCGGGGAGCTGTTTTTT
TRBJ2-5	TRBV5-6	-	-	CASSLSGGQLQETQYF	TGTGCCAGCAGCTTGTCGGGCGGGCAGCTACAAGAGACCCAGTACTTC
TRBJ2-3	TRBV5-1	-	-	CASSFETDTQYF	TGCGCCAGCAGCTTTGAGACAGATACGCAGTATTTT
TRBJ2-1	TRBV4-1	-	-	CASSPGYNEQFF	TGCGCCAGCAGCCCGGGGTATAATGAGCAGTTCTTC
TRBJ1-2	TRBV5-4	-	few	CASSLGTMKNYGYTF	TGTGCCAGCAGCTTGGGGACAATGAAAAACTATGGCTACACCTTC
TRBJ2-5	TRBV14	TRBD2	few	CASGLSGGAFGTQYF	TGTGCCAGCGGGTTGAGCGGGGGAGCCTTCGGGACCCAGTACTTC
TRBJ1-1	TRBV7-9	TRBD1	-	CASSRQGGNTEAFF	TGTGCCAGCAGCCGACAGGGAGGGAACACTGAAGCTTTCTTT
TRBJ2-7	TRBV5-1	-	-	CASSQDLAPGDHYEQYF	TGCGCCAGCAGCCAAGATTTAGCGCCAGGGGATCACTACGAGCAGTACTTC
TRBJ2-2	TRBV4-3	TRBD1	-	CASSHAGGLGELFF	TGCGCCAGCAGCCATGCAGGGGGCCTCGGGGAGCTGTTTTTT
TRBJ2-5	TRBV7-2	TRBD1	-	CASSLQGQGSQETQYF	TGTGCCAGCAGCCTCCAGGGACAGGGATCCCAAGAGACCCAGTACTTC
TRBJ1-4	TRBV5-1	-	-	CASRPSQGTYEKLFF	TGCGCCAGCAGACCCAGCCAGGGGACCTATGAAAAACTGTTTTTT
TRBJ1-2	TRBV5-6	-	-	CASSLRVGSGMVNYGYTF	TGTGCCAGCAGCTTGCGAGTAGGGTCAGGGATGGTTAACTATGGCTACACCTTC
TRBJ2-7	TRBV6-1	-	-	CASSRDTSISYEQYF	TGTGCCAGCAGTCGGGACACCTCAATCTCCTACGAGCAGTACTTC
TRBJ2-1	TRBV27	TRBD1	-	CASGIGTASYNEQFF	TGTGCCAGCGGAATTGGGACAGCCTCCTACAATGAGCAGTTCTTC
TRBJ1-2	TRBV27	-	few	CASSSTIMNYGYTF	TGTGCCAGCAGTTCCACAATTATGAACTATGGCTACACCTTC
TRBJ1-5	TRBV27	-	-	CASTKGAGQPQHF	TGTGCCAGCACTAAAGGGGCGGGACAGCCCCAGCATTTT
TRBJ1-5	TRBV30	-	-	CAWSGGNSNQPQHF	TGTGCCTGGAGTGGCGGCAATAGCAATCAGCCCCAGCATTTT
TRBJ2-3	TRBV10-3	-	once	CAISESINRQQSTDTQYF	TGTGCCATCAGTGAGTCAATTAATAGACAGCAGTCCACAGATACGCAGTATTTT
TRBJ1-2	TRBV13	-	few	CASSFPGYGYTF	TGTGCCAGCAGCTTTCCGGGGTATGGCTACACCTTC
TRBJ2-7	TRBV11-2	-	-	CASSLVLGSYEQYF	TGTGCCAGCAGCTTAGTACTCGGCTCCTACGAGCAGTACTTC
TRBJ2-5	TRBV29-1	TRBD2	-	CSVLGLAGGRAWETQYF	TGCAGCGTCCTCGGACTAGCGGGGGGCCGGGCCTGGGAGACCCAGTACTTC
TRBJ2-3	TRBV4-2	-	-	CASSQGPEGDTQYF	TGTGCCAGCAGCCAAGGACCGGAGGGCGATACGCAGTATTTT
TRBJ1-6	TRBV6-5	TRBD1	-	CASRGLTGFHSPLHF	TGTGCCAGCAGGGGATTGACAGGGTTTCATTCACCCCTCCACTTT
TRBJ1-4	TRBV30	TRBD1	-	CAWGPGTGDEKLFF	TGTGCCTGGGGGCCGGGGACAGGGGATGAAAAACTGTTTTTT
TRBJ2-3	TRBV7-3	TRBD2	-	CASSLVPAGGSTDTQYF	TGTGCCAGCAGCTTAGTGCCAGCGGGGGGTAGCACAGATACGCAGTATTTT
TRBJ1-3	TRBV5-1	-	-	CASSLQASSGNTIYF	TGCGCCAGCAGCTTACAGGCCAGCTCTGGAAACACCATATATTTT
TRBJ1-1	TRBV30	-	-	CAWSSPWQGLRRNTEAFF	TGTGCCTGGAGTAGCCCCTGGCAGGGACTTAGGCGGAACACTGAAGCTTTCTTT
TRBJ2-7	TRBV29-1	TRBD2	-	CSGLADSSYEQYF	TGCAGTGGACTAGCGGACAGCTCCTACGAGCAGTACTTC
TRBJ2-6	TRBV6-1	TRBD1	few	CASSGGTGGLGSGANVLTF	TGTGCCAGCAGTGGGGGGACAGGGGGCCTCGGCTCTGGGGCCAACGTCCTGACTTTC
TRBJ2-6	TRBV5-1	TRBD1	-	CASSERQGPANVLTF	TGCGCCAGCAGCGAGAGACAGGGGCCGGCCAACGTCCTGACTTTC
TRBJ2-1	TRBV6-5	TRBD2	-	CASSFRTSGRGDEQFF	TGTGCCAGCAGTTTCCGGACTAGCGGGAGAGGTGATGAGCAGTTCTTC
TRBJ2-7	TRBV10-3	-	-	CAISDEGDPYEQYF	TGTGCCATCAGTGATGAGGGGGACCCCTACGAGCAGTACTTC
TRBJ1-1	TRBV6-4	-	-	CASSQQPRQFGYDTEAFF	TGTGCCAGCAGCCAACAACCAAGACAGTTCGGGTATGACACTGAAGCTTTCTTT
TRBJ2-7	TRBV10-3	-	-	CAISDSSYEQYF	TGTGCCATCAGTGACAGCTCCTACGAGCAGTACTTC
TRBJ2-1	TRBV27	TRBD2	-	CATQAQSGSPFF	TGTGCCACCCAGGCCCAGAGCGGGAGCCCGTTCTTC
TRBJ1-5	TRBV5-5	-	few	CASSLESGRHSNQPQHF	TGTGCCAGCAGCTTGGAGTCCGGCAGGCATAGCAATCAGCCCCAGCATTTT
TRBJ1-4	TRBV6-6	TRBD1	once	CASSDRGDNEKLFF	TGTGCCAGCAGCGACAGGGGAGATAATGAAAAACTGTTTTTT
TRBJ2-7	TRBV11-3	TRBD2	once	CASTGGFTYEQYF	TGTGCCAGCACGGGGGGATTCACCTACGAGCAGTACTTC
TRBJ2-7	TRBV7-9	-	-	CASSLGVYEQYF	TGTGCCAGCAGCTTAGGCGTCTACGAGCAGTACTTC
TRBJ1-2	TRBV5-1	TRBD1	-	CASSLDRGKYGYTF	TGCGCCAGCAGCTTGGACAGGGGCAAGTATGGCTACACCTTC
TRBJ2-7	TRBV2	TRBD1	-	CASRWTGAGSYEQYF	TGTGCCAGCAGATGGACAGGGGCCGGCTCCTACGAGCAGTACTTC
TRBJ2-2	TRBV5-8	-	-	CASRKAAAGELFF	TGTGCCAGCAGGAAGGCGGCGGCCGGGGAGCTGTTTTTT
TRBJ1-2	TRBV5-1	-	-	CASSSPYSGIYGYTF	TGCGCCAGCAGCTCCCCCTACAGCGGAATCTATGGCTACACCTTC
TRBJ1-4	TRBV19	-	-	CASSIGEVTKLFF	TGTGCCAGTAGTATTGGCGAGGTGACCAAACTGTTTTTT
TRBJ2-7	TRBV30	TRBD2	-	CAWSWTSGTYEQYF	TGTGCCTGGAGCTGGACTAGCGGTACCTACGAGCAGTACTTC
TRBJ2-2	TRBV13	-	once	CASSLIGSGNTGELFF	TGTGCCAGCAGCTTAATCGGGAGCGGGAACACCGGGGAGCTGTTTTTT
TRBJ2-1	TRBV6-5	TRBD1	-	CASRRTGEYEQFF	TGTGCCAGCAGACGCACAGGGGAATATGAGCAGTTCTTC